The T cell receptor beta chain under discussion was sequenced for a study of T cell repertoires in cytomegalovirus infection. TCRdb recomputed calls from the reads with MiXCR, one row per CDR3 protein. There are approximately 990,000 distinct CDR3 sequences in the sample; around 31% occur only once, and 11% to 15% lies in the top ten. CDR1 and CDR2 (germline): MNHEY, SMNVEV (reference sequence). The V and J ends lost 7 bases and 1 base, in that order; junction bases with no gene match: 7. This CDR3 is 15 amino acids long. In its sample, this clonotype was seen a few times. Its antigen is undetermined.

The source of this sequence is a human donor in good health (CMV status not recorded). Some clones in this sample may be carry-over from other donors' samples. The sequencing used cultured CD8+ T cells from PBMCs, collected from culture after CMV antigen stimulation. V usage is TRBV27 and J usage is TRBJ2-1; TRBD2 matches at 7 bases. CDR3 coding DNA: TGTGCCAGCACTTCCATCGGGGGGTCCTACAATGAGCAGTTCTTC. Its translation is CASTSIGGSYNEQFF.